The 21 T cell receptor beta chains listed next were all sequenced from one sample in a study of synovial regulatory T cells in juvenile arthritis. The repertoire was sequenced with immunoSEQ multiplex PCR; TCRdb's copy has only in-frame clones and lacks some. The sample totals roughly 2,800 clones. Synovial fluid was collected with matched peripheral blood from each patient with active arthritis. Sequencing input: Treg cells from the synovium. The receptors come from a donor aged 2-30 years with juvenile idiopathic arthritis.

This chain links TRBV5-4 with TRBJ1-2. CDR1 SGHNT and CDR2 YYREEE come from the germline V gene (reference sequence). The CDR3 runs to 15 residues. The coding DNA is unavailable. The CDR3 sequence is CASSGGGLQLYGYTF.

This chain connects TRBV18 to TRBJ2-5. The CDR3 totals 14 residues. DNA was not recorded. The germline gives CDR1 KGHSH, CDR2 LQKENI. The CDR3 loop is CASSPERIQETQYF.

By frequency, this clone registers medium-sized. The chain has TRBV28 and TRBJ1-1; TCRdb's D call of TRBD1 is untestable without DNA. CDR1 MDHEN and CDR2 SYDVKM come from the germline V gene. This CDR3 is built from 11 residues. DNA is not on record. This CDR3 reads CASSSGGKAFF.

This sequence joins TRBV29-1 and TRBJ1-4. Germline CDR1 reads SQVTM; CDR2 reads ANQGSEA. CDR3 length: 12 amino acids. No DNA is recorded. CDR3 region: CSALNNNGKLFF. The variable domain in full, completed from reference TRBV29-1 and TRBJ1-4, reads SAVISQKPSRDICQRGTSLTIQCQVDSQVTMMFWYRQQPGQSLTLIATANQGSEATYESGFVIDKFPISRPNLTFSTLTVSNMSPEDSSIYLCSALNNNGKLFFGSGTQLSVL.

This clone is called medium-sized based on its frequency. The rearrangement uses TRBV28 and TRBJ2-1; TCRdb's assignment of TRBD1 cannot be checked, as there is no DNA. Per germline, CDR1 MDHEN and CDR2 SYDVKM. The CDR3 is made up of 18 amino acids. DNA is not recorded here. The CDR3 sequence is CASSFPLSRDRGYNEQFF.

CDR3 amino acids: CASSRPTDRGIQGYTF. The rearrangement links TRBV5-6 to TRBJ1-2; TCRdb's D call, TRBD1, is unchecked because there is no DNA. CDR3 length: 16 residues. The coding DNA is unavailable. Looked up from germline, CDR1 is SGHDT and CDR2 is YYEEEE.

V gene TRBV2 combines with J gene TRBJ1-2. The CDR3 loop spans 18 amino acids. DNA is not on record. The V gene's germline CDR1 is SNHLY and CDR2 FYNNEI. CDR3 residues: CASSDRETSLVANYGYTF.

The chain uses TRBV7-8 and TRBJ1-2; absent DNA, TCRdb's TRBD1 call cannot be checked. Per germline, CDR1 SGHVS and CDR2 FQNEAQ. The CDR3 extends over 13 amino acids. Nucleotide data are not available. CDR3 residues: CASSTRTGKGYTF.

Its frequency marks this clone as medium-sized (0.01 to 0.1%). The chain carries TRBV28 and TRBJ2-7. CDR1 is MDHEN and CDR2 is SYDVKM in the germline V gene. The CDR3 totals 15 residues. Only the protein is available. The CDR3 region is CASISSLGGGYEQYF.

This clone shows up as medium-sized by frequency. CDR3 region: CASSFMETQYF. This chain connects TRBV7-2 to TRBJ2-5; the TCRdb D gene call, TRBD2, has no DNA to confirm it. Germline CDR1 is SGHTA and CDR2 is FQGNSA. This CDR3 has 11 amino acids. No DNA sequence is on record.

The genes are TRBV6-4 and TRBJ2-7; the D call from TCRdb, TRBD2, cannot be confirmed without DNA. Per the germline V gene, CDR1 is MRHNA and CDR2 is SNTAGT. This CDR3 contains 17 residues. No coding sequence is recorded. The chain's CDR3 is CASSDRLADFLSYEQYF.

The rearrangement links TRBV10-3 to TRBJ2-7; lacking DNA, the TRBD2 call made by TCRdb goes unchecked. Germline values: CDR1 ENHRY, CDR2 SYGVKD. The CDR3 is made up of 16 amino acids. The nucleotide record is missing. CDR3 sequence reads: CAIRGGLAALSYEQYF.

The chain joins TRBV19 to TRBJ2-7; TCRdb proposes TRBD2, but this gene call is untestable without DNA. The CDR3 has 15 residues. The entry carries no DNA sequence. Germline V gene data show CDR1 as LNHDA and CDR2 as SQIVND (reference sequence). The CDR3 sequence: CASSEGLAGRYEQYF.

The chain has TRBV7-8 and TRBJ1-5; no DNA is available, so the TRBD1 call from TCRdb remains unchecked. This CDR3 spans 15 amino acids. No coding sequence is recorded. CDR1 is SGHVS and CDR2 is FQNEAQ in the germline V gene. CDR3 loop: CASSLVGQSNQPQHF.

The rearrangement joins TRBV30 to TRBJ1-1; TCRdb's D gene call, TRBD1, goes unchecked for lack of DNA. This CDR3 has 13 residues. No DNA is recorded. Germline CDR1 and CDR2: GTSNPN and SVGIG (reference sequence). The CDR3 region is CAWGDRADTEAFF.

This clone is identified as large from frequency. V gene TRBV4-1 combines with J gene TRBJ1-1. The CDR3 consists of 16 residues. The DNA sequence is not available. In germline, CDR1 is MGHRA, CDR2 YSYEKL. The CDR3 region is CASSLGVGMANTEAFF.

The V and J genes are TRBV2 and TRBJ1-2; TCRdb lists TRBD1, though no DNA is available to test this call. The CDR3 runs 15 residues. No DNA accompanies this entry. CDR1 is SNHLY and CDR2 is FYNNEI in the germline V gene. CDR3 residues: CASSERTGGAYGYTF.

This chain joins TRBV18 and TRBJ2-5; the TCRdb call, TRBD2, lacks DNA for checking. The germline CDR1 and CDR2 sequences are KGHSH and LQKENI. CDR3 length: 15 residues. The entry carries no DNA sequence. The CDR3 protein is CASSLLGGVQETQYF. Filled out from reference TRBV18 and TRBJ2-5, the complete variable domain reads NAGVMQNPRHLVRRRGQEARLRCSPMKGHSHVYWYRQLPEEGLKFMVYLQKENIIDESGMPKERFSAEFPKEGPSILRIQQVVRGDSAAYFCASSLLGGVQETQYFGPGTRLLVL.

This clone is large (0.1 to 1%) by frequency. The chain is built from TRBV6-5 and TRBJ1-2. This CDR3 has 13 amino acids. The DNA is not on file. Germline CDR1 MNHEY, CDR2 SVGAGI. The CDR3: CASSYSGGLGYTF.

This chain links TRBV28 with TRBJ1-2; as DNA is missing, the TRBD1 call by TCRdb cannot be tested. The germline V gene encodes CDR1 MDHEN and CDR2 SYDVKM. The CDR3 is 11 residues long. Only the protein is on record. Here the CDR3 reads CASSPDYGYTF.

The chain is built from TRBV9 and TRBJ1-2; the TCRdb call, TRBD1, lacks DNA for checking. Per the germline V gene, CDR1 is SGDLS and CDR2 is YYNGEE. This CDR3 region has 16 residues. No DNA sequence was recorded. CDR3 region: CASSVEGRGWGYGYTF.